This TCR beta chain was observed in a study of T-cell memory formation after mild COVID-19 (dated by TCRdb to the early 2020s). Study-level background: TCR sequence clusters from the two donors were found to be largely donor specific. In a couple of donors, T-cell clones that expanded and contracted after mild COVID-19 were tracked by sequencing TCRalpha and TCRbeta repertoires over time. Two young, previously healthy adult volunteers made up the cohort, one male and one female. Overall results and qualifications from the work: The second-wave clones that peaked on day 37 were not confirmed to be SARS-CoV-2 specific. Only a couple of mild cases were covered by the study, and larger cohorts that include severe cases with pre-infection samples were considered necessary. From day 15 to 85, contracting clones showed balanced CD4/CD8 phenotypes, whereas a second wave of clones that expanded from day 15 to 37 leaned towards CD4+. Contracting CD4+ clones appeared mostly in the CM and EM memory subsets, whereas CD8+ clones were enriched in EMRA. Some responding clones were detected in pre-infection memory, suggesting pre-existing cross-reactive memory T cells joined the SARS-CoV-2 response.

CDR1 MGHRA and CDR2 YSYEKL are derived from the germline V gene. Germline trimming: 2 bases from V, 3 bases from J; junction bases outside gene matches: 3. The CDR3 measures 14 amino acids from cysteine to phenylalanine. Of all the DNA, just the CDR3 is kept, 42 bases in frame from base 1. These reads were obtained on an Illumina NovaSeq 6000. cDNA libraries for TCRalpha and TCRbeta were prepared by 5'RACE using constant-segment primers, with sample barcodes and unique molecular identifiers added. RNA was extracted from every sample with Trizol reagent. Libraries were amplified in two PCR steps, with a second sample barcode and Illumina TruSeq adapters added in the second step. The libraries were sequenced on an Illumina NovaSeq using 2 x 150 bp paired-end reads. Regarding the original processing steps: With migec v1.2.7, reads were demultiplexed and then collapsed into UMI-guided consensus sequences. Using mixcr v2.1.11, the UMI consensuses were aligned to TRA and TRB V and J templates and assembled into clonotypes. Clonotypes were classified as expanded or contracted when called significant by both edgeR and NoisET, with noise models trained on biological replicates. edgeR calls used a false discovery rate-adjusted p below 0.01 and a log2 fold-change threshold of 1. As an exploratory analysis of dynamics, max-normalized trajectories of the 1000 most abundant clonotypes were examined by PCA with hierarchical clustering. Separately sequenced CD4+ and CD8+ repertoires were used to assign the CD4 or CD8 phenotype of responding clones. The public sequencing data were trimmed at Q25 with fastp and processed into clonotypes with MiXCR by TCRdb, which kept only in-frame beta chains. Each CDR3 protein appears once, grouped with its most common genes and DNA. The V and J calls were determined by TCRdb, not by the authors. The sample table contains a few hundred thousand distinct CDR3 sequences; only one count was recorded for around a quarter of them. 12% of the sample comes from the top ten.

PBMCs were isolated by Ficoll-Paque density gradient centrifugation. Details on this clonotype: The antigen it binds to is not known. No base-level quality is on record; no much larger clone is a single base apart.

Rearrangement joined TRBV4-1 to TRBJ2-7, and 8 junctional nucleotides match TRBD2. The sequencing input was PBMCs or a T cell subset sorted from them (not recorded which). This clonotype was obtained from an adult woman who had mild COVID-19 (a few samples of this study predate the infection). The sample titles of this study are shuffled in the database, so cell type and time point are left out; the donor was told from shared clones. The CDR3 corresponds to CASSQTGTSYEQYF. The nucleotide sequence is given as TGCGCCAGCAGCCAAACCGGGACTAGCTACGAGCAGTACTTC.